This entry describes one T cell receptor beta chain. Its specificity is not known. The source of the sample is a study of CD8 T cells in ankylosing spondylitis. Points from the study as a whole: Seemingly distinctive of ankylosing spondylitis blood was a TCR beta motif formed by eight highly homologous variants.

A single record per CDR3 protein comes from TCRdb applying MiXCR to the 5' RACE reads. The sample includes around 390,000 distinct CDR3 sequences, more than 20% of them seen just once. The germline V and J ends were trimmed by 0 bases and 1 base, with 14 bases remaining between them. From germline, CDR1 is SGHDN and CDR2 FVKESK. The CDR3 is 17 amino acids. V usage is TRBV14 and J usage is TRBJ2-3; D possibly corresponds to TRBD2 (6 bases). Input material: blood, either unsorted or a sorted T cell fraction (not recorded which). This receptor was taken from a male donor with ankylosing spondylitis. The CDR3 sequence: CASSQDVRASGTDTQYF. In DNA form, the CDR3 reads TGTGCCAGCAGCCAAGATGTTCGGGCTAGCGGCACAGATACGCAGTATTTT.